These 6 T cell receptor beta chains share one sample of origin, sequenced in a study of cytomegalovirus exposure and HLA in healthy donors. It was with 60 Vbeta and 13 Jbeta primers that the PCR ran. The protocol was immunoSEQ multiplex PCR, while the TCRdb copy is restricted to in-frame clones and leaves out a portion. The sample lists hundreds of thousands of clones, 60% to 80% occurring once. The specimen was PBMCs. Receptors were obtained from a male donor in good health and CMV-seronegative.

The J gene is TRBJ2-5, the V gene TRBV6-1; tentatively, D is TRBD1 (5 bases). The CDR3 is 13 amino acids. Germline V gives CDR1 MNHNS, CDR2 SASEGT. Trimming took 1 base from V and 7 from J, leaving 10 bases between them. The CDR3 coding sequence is TGTGCCAGCAGTGAAGTACAGGAAGGGACCCAGTACTTC. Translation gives CASSEVQEGTQYF.

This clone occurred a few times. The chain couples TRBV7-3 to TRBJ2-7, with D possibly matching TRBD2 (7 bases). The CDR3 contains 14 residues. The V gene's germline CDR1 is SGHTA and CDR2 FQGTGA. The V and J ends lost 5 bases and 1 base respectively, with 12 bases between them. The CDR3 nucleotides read TGTGCCAGCAGCAAAAAGGGGGGGTCCTACGAGCAGTACTTC. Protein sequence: CASSKKGGSYEQYF.

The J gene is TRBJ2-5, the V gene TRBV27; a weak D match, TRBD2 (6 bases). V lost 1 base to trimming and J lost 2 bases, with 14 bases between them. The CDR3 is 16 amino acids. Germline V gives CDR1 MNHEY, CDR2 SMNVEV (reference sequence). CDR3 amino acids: CASSLYGSGLQETQYF. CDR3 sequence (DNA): TGTGCCAGCAGTTTATATGGTAGCGGACTACAAGAGACCCAGTACTTC.

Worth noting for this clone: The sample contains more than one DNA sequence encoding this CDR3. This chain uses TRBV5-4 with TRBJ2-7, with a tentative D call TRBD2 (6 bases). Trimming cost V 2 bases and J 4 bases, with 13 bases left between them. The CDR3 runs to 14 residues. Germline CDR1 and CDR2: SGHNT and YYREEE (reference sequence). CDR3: CASSLGGSGYEQYF. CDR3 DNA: TGTGCCAGCAGCTTAGGAGGGAGTGGGTACGAGCAGTACTTC.

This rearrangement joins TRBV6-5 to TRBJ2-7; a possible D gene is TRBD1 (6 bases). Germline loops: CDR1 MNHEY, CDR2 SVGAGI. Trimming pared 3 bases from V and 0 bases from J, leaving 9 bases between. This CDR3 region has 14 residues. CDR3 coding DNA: TGTGCCAGCAGTTATCAGGGGAGCTCCTACGAGCAGTACTTC. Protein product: CASSYQGSSYEQYF.

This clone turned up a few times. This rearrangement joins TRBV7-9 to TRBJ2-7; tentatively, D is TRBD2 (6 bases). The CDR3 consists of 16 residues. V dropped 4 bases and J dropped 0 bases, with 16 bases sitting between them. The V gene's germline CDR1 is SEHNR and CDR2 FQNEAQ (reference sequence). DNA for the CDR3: TGTGCCAGCAGCTCGGGAGACAGTTCGAGCTCCTACGAGCAGTACTTC. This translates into CASSSGDSSSSYEQYF.